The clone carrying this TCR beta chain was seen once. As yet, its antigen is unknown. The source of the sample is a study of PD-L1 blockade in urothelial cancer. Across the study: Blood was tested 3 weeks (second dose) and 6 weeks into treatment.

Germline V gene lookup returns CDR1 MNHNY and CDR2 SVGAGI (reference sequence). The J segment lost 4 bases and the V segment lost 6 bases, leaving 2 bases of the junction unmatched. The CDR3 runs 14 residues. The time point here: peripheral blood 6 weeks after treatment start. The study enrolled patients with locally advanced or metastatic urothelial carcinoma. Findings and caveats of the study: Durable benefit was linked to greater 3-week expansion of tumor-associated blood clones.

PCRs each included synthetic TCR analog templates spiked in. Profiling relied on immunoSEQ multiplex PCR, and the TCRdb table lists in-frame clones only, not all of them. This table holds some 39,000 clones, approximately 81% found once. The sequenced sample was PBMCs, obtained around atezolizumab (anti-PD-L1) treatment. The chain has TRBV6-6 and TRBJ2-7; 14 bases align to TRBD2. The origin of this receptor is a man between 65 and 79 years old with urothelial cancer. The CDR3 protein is CASRGLAGAYEQYF. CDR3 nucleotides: TGTGCCAGCAGGGGACTAGCGGGAGCGTACGAGCAGTACTTC.